This T cell receptor (beta chain) appears in the sequencing data of a study of sequential checkpoint blockade in melanoma. Study-level background: Each arm's sequence ended with maintenance nivolumab. TCRβ was sequenced from DNA of 91 pretreatment tumors.

The treatment: randomized to nivolumab then ipilimumab (arm A) or the reverse (arm B). There are 16 residues in the CDR3. The junction had 3 bases not matched to a gene; V was cut back by 0 bases and J by 0 bases. Germline lookup yields CDR1 SGHRS and CDR2 YFSETQ. This clone showed up just a few times. TCRdb's copy holds only in-frame clones and misses some; the assay was immunoSEQ multiplex PCR. The sample has 37,000 or so clones, under 35% seen once. The clonotype originates from a human donor with melanoma. Sequences were derived from tumor tissue (inferred from file names), sampled from a patient given nivolumab and ipilimumab in sequence. The rearrangement links TRBV5-1 to TRBJ2-1, with 7 positions matching TRBD2. The CDR3 is CASSLEGGSSYNEQFF. The CDR3 DNA sequence: TGCGCCAGCAGCTTGGAGGGCGGGAGCTCCTACAATGAGCAGTTCTTC.